This entry is about one T cell receptor (beta chain). Its antigen is unknown. Investigators spread the genomic DNA of each subset evenly over several immunoSEQ plates. Clones were sequenced by immunoSEQ multiplex PCR, and TCRdb holds only the in-frame ones, with some missing. The sample has approximately 320,000 clones; approximately 79% are singletons. Trimming cost V 1 base and J 3 bases; bases outside gene matches: 6. Germline loops: CDR1 MDHEN, CDR2 SYDVKM. The CDR3 loop spans 16 amino acids. This sample was included in a study of shared clonotypes between healthy human individuals. Study details: Participating donors consisted of a couple of women and a few men aged 18 to 49. Study-level findings and limits: Sequencing depth was predicted to influence how clonotypes are shared among donors.

Every donor was a Caucasian adult from Nashville, Tennessee. This chain connects TRBV28 to TRBJ2-1; 7 bases are shared with TRBD2. The sample comprised memory CD4+ T cells sorted from blood. Subset reported: CD45RA-negative fraction. This sequence was found in a man under 40 in good health. In DNA, the CDR3 is TGTGCCAGCAGTTTATCGCCGGGAGGTCTCTACAATGAGCAGTTCTTC. Encoded protein: CASSLSPGGLYNEQFF.